Listed below are T cell receptor beta chains from one sample, sequenced in a study of early T cells in non-severe SARS-CoV-2 infection. MiXCR was run by TCRdb on the 5' RACE reads, yielding one entry per CDR3 protein. Counted here are fewer than 20,000 distinct CDR3 sequences, under 7.5% occurring once; the ten biggest clones make up about 6%. Sequenced: whole blood. The receptors derive from an adult who was a healthcare worker with PCR-confirmed SARS-CoV-2 infection or an uninfected control (not recorded which). Each CDR3 is given with its conserved first and last residue. The D gene is left open where the match is weak. Size is stated for part of the rows, as once, few or many counts, or as a class when the clone is expanded.

j_call clone_size d_call v_call cdr3_aa cdr3_nt
TRBJ2-3 many TRBD2 TRBV6-4 CASSDSPRLAGDTDTQYF TGTGCCAGCAGTGACTCCCCCAGACTAGCGGGAGACACAGATACGCAGTATTTT
TRBJ2-7 many - TRBV5-4 CASSSGGTPYEQYF TGTGCCAGCAGCTCTGGAGGGACTCCTTACGAGCAGTACTTC
TRBJ2-3 - TRBD2 TRBV7-9 CASSLGLAGAPSTDTQYF TGTGCCAGCAGCTTGGGACTAGCGGGCGCTCCTAGCACAGATACGCAGTATTTT
TRBJ2-1 - TRBD2 TRBV11-2 CASSPGLAAYNEQFF TGTGCCAGCAGCCCGGGACTAGCAGCTTACAATGAGCAGTTCTTC
TRBJ1-1 medium-sized TRBD1 TRBV6-5 CASSYRGTGGRGTEAFF TGTGCCAGCAGTTACCGGGGGACAGGGGGTAGGGGCACTGAAGCTTTCTTT
TRBJ1-1 many - TRBV7-9 CASSLSKLKPNTEAFF TGTGCCAGCAGCTTAAGTAAGTTAAAGCCGAACACTGAAGCTTTCTTT
TRBJ2-1 many - TRBV29-1 CSVEGTGASYNEQFF TGCAGCGTTGAAGGCACGGGGGCCTCCTACAATGAGCAGTTCTTC
TRBJ1-1 many - TRBV5-6 CASSLAGFRGNTEAFF TGTGCCAGCAGCTTGGCTGGCTTCAGGGGGAACACTGAAGCTTTCTTT
TRBJ2-7 - TRBD1 TRBV2 CASSNRGVAEEQYF TGTGCCAGCAGTAACAGGGGTGTGGCTGAAGAGCAGTACTTC
TRBJ2-7 - TRBD2 TRBV27 CASGRGLAGVSEQYF TGTGCCAGCGGGAGGGGACTAGCGGGAGTAAGTGAGCAGTACTTC
TRBJ2-3 - TRBD1 TRBV15 CATSRRQGADTQYF TGTGCCACCAGCAGAAGACAGGGTGCAGATACGCAGTATTTT
TRBJ2-7 many - TRBV20-1 CSANSGTYEQYF TGCAGTGCTAACAGCGGAACCTACGAGCAGTACTTC
TRBJ2-7 few - TRBV11-2 CASSLSHGQGGGRRPYEQYF TGTGCCAGCAGCCTAAGCCATGGACAGGGAGGGGGCAGACGACCCTACGAGCAGTACTTC
TRBJ2-3 medium-sized - TRBV11-2 CASSLGLGDTQYF TGTGCCAGCAGCTTAGGTCTCGGGGATACGCAGTATTTT
TRBJ2-3 many TRBD2 TRBV6-2/TRBV6-3 CASSSSGTRDTQYF TGTGCCAGCAGCTCTAGCGGGACTCGAGATACGCAGTATTTT
TRBJ2-1 many - TRBV5-1 CASSLRRSGSAYNEQFF TGCGCCAGCAGCCTTCGGCGGTCAGGGAGCGCATACAATGAGCAGTTCTTC
TRBJ2-5 many - TRBV11-2 CASSLAREETQYF TGTGCCAGCAGCTTAGCCAGGGAAGAGACCCAGTACTTC
TRBJ2-5 few TRBD2 TRBV12-3/TRBV12-4 CASSEGLGETQYF TGTGCCAGCAGTGAGGGACTAGGAGAGACCCAGTACTTC
TRBJ1-5 many - TRBV7-9 CASSLTGPHQPQHF TGTGCCAGCAGCCTAACGGGCCCCCATCAGCCCCAGCATTTT
TRBJ2-5 many TRBD1 TRBV29-1 CSGGQGQETQYF TGCAGCGGAGGACAGGGCCAAGAGACCCAGTACTTC
TRBJ1-2 many - TRBV28 CASSEGRRGNYGYTF TGTGCCAGCAGCGAAGGTCGTCGGGGTAACTATGGCTACACCTTC
TRBJ2-5 many - TRBV4-1 CASSLKGGQETQYF TGCGCCAGCAGCCTAAAGGGGGGACAAGAGACCCAGTACTTC
TRBJ2-2 many TRBD2 TRBV12-3/TRBV12-4 CASTKGRANTGELFF TGTGCCAGCACGAAGGGGAGGGCGAACACCGGGGAGCTGTTTTTT
TRBJ1-1 many - TRBV18 CASSDRQTMNTEAFF TGTGCCAGCTCAGACAGACAGACCATGAACACTGAAGCTTTCTTT
TRBJ2-3 - TRBD2 TRBV6-6 CASSYSSGPSGSDTDTQYF TGTGCCAGCAGTTACTCGTCAGGTCCTAGCGGGAGCGACACAGATACGCAGTATTTT
TRBJ2-5 many TRBD1 TRBV20-1 CSAGHDRALETQYF TGCAGTGCTGGTCACGACAGGGCCCTAGAGACCCAGTACTTC
TRBJ2-4 many - TRBV7-9 CASSLPTGRFENIQYF TGTGCCAGCAGCTTGCCGACAGGGAGGTTTGAAAACATTCAGTACTTC
TRBJ2-7 many TRBD2 TRBV10-3 CAIRGGLAGTYEQYF TGTGCCATCAGGGGGGGACTAGCTGGAACCTACGAGCAGTACTTC
TRBJ1-3 many - TRBV5-1 CASSLGVSGNTIYF TGCGCCAGCAGCTTGGGGGTCTCTGGAAACACCATATATTTT
TRBJ1-1 few TRBD1 TRBV2 CASSDPTGTKTMNTEAFF TGTGCCAGCAGTGACCCGACAGGGACCAAAACGATGAACACTGAAGCTTTCTTT
TRBJ2-6 once TRBD1 TRBV5-1 CASSPGQGELPGANVLTF TGCGCCAGCAGCCCGGGACAGGGTGAGCTCCCTGGGGCCAACGTCCTGACTTTT
TRBJ1-1 many - TRBV27 CASSFLTQANRNTEAFF TGTGCCAGCAGTTTCCTCACACAGGCTAATCGGAACACTGAAGCTTTCTTT
TRBJ2-7 many - TRBV20-1 CSARAARDYEQYF TGCAGTGCTAGGGCGGCCAGGGACTACGAGCAGTACTTC
TRBJ2-1 many TRBD2 TRBV14 CASSAKRGLRYNEQFF TGTGCCAGCAGCGCGAAGCGGGGTCTCCGCTACAATGAGCAGTTCTTC
TRBJ2-7 many - TRBV28 CASSPDRAYEQYF TGTGCCAGCAGTCCCGACAGAGCCTACGAGCAGTACTTC
TRBJ2-2 medium-sized - TRBV24-1 CATSGIDREVNTGELFF TGTGCCACCAGTGGCATAGACAGGGAGGTAAACACCGGGGAGCTGTTTTTT
TRBJ2-2 many TRBD1 TRBV28 CASSHPRDRSSTGELFF TGTGCCAGCAGTCACCCTAGGGACAGAAGCAGCACCGGGGAGCTGTTTTTT
TRBJ2-1 many TRBD2 TRBV7-9 CASSSRAGLAGSEQFF TGTGCCAGCAGCTCCAGAGCGGGACTAGCGGGAAGTGAGCAGTTCTTC
TRBJ1-1 many TRBD1 TRBV27 CASSILTGTGYTEAFF TGTGCCAGCAGTATCCTTACCGGGACAGGGTACACTGAAGCTTTCTTT
TRBJ1-5 many - TRBV27 CASSFNADQPQHF TGTGCCAGCAGTTTTAACGCCGATCAGCCCCAGCATTTT
TRBJ2-2 - - TRBV28 CASTRGTHHTGELFF TGTGCCAGCACCAGGGGGACTCATCACACCGGGGAGCTGTTTTTT
TRBJ2-1 many - TRBV6-4 CATARDANGEQFF TGTGCCACCGCCCGGGACGCGAATGGCGAGCAGTTCTTC
TRBJ2-7 many TRBD2 TRBV20-1 CSARGQREVSEQYF TGCAGTGCTAGAGGCCAGCGGGAGGTAAGCGAGCAGTACTTC
TRBJ2-7 many TRBD1 TRBV10-3 CAISSPRQGAYEQYF TGTGCCATCAGTTCACCGCGACAGGGGGCCTACGAGCAGTACTTC
TRBJ2-1 medium-sized - TRBV20-1 CSAGSLEFGEQFF TGCAGTGCCGGGAGTCTTGAGTTCGGTGAGCAGTTCTTC
TRBJ2-5 many TRBD1 TRBV5-8 CASSPIPGTGGMKTQYF TGTGCCAGCAGCCCGATACCCGGGACAGGAGGGATGAAGACCCAGTACTTC
TRBJ2-7 few - TRBV7-9 CASAGGGSVIEQYF TGTGCCAGCGCCGGGGGCGGGAGCGTAATCGAGCAGTACTTC
TRBJ2-7 many - TRBV4-1 CASSHLQTQDEQYF TGCGCCAGCAGCCATCTGCAAACCCAGGACGAGCAGTACTTC
TRBJ1-2 many - TRBV20-1 CSAPGRTSNYGYTF TGCAGTGCCCCGGGCCGAACTTCTAACTATGGCTACACCTTC